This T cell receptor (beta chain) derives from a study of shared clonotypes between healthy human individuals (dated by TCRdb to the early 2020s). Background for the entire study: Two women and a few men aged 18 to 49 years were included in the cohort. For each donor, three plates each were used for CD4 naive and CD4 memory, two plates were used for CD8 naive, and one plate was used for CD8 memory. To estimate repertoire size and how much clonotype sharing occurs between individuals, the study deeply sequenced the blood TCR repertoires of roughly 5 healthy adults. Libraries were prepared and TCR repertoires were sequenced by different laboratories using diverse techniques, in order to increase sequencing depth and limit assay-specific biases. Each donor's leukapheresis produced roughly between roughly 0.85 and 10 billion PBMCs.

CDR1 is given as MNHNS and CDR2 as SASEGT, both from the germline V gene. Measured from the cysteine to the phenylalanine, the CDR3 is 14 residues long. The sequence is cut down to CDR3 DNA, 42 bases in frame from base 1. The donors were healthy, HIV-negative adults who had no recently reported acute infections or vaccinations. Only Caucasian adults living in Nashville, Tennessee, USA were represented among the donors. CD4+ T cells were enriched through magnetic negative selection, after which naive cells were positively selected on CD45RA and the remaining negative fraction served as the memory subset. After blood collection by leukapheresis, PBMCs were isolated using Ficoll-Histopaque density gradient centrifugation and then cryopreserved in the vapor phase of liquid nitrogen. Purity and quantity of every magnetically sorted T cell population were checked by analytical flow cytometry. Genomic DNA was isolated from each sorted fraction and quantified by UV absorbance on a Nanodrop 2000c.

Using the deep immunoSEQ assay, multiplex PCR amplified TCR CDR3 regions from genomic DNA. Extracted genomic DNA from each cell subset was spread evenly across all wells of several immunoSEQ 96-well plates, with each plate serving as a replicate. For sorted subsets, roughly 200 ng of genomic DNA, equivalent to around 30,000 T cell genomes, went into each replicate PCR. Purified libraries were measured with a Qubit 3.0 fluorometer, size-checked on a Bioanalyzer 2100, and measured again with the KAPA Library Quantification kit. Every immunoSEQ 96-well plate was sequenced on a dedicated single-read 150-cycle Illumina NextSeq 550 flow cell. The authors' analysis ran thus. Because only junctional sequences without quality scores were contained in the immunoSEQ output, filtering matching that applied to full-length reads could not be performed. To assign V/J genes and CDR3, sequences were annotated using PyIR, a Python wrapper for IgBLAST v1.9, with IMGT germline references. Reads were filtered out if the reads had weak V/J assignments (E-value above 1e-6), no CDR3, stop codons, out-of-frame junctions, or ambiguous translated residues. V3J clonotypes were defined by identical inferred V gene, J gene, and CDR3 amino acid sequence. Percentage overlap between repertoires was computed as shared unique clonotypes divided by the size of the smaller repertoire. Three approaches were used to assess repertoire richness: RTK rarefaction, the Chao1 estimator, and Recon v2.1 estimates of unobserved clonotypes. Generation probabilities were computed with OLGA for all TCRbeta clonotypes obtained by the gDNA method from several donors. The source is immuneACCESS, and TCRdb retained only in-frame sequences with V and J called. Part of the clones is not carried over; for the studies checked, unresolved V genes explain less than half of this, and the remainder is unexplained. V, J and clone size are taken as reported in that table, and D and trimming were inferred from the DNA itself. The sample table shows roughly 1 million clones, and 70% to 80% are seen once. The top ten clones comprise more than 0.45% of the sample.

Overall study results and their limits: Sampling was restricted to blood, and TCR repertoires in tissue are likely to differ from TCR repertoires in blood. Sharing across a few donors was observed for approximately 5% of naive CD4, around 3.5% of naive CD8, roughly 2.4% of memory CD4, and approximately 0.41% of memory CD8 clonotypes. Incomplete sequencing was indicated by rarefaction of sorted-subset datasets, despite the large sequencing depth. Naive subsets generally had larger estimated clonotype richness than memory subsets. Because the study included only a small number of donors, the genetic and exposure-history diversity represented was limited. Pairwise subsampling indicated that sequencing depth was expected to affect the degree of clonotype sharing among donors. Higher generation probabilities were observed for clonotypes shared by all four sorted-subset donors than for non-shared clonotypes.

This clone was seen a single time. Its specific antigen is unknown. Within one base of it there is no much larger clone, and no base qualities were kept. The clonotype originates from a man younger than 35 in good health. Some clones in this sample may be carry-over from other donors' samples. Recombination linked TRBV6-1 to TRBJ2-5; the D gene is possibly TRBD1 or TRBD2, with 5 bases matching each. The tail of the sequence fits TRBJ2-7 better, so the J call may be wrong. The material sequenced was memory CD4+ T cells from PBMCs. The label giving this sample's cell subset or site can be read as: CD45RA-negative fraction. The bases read TGTGCCAGCAGTGGTGAGGGACCAACCTACGAGCAGTACTTC. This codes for CASSGEGPTYEQYF.